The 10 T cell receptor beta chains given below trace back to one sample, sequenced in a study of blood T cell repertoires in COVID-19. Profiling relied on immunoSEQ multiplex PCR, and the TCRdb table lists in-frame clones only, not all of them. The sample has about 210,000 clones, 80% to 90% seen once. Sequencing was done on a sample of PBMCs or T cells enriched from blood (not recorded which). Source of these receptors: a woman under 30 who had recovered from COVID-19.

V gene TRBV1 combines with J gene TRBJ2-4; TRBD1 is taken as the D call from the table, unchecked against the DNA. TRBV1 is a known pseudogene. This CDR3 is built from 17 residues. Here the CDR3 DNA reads TGCACCAGTGATGAGGCGAAAAAGCAGGGGGCGGGGTTCATTCAGTACTTC. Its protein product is CTSDEAKKQGAGFIQYF.

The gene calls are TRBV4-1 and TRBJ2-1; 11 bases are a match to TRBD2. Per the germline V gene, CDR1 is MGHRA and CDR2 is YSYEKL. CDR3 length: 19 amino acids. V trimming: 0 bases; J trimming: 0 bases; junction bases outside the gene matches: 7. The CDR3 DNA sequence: TGCGCCAGCAGCCAAGAGGGACTAGCGGTTTACGGCTCCTACAATGAGCAGTTCTTC. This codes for CASSQEGLAVYGSYNEQFF.

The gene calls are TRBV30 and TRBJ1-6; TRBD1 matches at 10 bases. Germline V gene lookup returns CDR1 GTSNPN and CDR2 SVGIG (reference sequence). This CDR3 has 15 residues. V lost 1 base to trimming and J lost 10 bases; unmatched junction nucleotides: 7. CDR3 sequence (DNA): TGTGCCTGGAGTGATGGGGACAGGGGAGGGTCACCCCTCCACTTT. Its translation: CAWSDGDRGGSPLHF.

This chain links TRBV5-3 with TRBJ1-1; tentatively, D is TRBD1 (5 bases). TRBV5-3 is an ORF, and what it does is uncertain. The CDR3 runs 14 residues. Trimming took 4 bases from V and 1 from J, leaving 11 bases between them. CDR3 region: CARSDTGRNTEAFF. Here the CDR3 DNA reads TGTGCCAGAAGCGACACAGGTAGGAACACTGAAGCTTTCTTT.

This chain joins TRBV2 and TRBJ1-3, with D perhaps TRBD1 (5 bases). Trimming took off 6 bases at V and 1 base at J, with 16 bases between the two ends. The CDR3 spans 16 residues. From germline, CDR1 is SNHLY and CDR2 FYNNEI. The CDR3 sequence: CASRDLLGGSGNTIYF. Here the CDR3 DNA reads TGTGCCAGCAGAGACCTCCTGGGGGGGTCTGGAAACACCATATATTTT.

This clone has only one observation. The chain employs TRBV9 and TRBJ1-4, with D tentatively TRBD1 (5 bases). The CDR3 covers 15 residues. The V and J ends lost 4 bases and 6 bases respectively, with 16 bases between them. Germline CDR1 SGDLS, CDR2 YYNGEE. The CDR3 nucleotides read TGTGCCAGCAGCCCCCGCGGGGAGGGGTATGAAAAACTGTTTTTT. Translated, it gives CASSPRGEGYEKLFF.

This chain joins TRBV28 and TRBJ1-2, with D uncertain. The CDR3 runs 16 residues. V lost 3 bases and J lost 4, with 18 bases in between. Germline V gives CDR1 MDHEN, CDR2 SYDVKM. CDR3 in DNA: TGTGCCAGCAGTTTGGGTTACATCGGGAACCTCTATGGCTACACCTTC. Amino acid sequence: CASSLGYIGNLYGYTF.

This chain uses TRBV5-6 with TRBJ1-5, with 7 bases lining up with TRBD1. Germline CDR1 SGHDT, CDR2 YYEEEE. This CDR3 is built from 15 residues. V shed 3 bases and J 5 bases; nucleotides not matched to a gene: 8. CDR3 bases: TGTGCCAGCAGCTACAAGACAGGGAATCATCAGCCCCAGCATTTT. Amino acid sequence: CASSYKTGNHQPQHF. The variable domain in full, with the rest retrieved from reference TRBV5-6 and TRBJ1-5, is DAGVTQSPTHLIKTRGQQVTLRCSPKSGHDTVSWYQQALGQGPQFIFQYYEEEERQRGNFPDRFSGHQFPNYSSELNVNALLLGDSALYLCASSYKTGNHQPQHFGDGTRLSIL.

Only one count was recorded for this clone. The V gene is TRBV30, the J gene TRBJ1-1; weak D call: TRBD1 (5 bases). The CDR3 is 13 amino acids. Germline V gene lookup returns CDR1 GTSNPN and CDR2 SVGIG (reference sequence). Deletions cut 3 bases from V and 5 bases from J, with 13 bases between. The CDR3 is CAWRGGVGTEAFF. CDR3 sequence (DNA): TGTGCCTGGAGAGGAGGGGTGGGGACTGAAGCTTTCTTT.

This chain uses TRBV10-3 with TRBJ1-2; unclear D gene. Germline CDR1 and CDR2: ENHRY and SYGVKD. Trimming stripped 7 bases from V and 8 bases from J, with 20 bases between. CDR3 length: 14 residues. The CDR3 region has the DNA TGTGCCATCATCGGCAGGAGGGATTACGGCGGCTACACCTTC. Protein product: CAIIGRRDYGGYTF.